This T cell receptor (beta chain) was profiled in a study of T cell responses to AZD1222 COVID-19 vaccine. Study-wide results and limits: Vaccine-associated CD4 TCRs ranged over spike, dominating at 160-218 and 743-854.

V dropped 3 bases and J dropped 3 bases, with 17 bases sitting between them. There are 16 residues in the CDR3. Germline V gives CDR1 SEHNR, CDR2 FQNEAQ (reference sequence). TCRdb's copy holds only in-frame clones and misses some; the assay was immunoSEQ multiplex PCR. The data contain about 170,000 clones, 80% to 95% of them singletons. On this clone: Its antigen is not identified.

The chain employs TRBV7-9 and TRBJ1-2; tentatively, D is TRBD1 (5 bases). The specimen was peripheral blood, collected on day 0 of AZD1222 vaccination. The clonotype was recovered from an adult in good health. The DNA for the CDR3 is TGTGCCAGCAGCTTGGGATCCGGGACGGCCGACTATGGCTACACCTTC. It codes for CASSLGSGTADYGYTF.